Listed here are 18 T cell receptor beta chains from one sample, sequenced in a study of T cell repertoires in aging, cancer and after chemotherapy. A mixed TRB-A/B primer pool amplified rearranged TRB by multiplex touch-down PCR. TCRdb re-derived calls from the multiplex PCR reads in MiXCR, one entry per CDR3 protein. The sample lists about 9,800 distinct CDR3 sequences, about 37% occurring once. Peripheral blood genomic DNA, not sorted cells or RNA, was the template. Sequencing was carried out using blood. The receptors derive from a human donor in good health.

Only a few counts were recorded for this clonotype. The CDR3 nucleotides are TGTGCCAGCAGTTTCGACCCTAGCGGGACCATGGCATATTTT. It translates to CASSFDPSGTMAYF. The chain couples TRBV12-3 or TRBV12-4 to TRBJ2-3; 9 nucleotides line up with TRBD2. V trimming: 3 bases; J trimming: 15 bases; junction bases outside the gene matches: 13. The CDR3 is 14 residues long.

The V call is TRBV5-1, the J call TRBJ1-1; 12 bases fit TRBD1. V gave up 4 bases and J gave up 0 bases; unmatched junction bases: 16. Germline V gene lookup returns CDR1 SGHRS and CDR2 YFSETQ. There are 20 residues in the CDR3. In DNA form, the CDR3 reads TGCGCCAGCAGCCCTAGACGTTGGTCGGGACAGGGGGCGTTGAACACTGAAGCTTTCTTT. Its protein is CASSPRRWSGQGALNTEAFF.

The V and J genes are TRBV27 and TRBJ1-5; D is possibly TRBD1 (5 bases). Trimming shortened V by 6 bases and J by 0 bases, and 15 bases separated the two germline ends. Germline CDR1 is MNHEY and CDR2 is SMNVEV (reference sequence). CDR3 size: 16 residues. The CDR3 sequence: CASRGREGGSNQPQHF. The CDR3 coding sequence is TGTGCCAGCAGGGGCAGGGAAGGAGGTAGCAATCAGCCCCAGCATTTT.

The gene calls are TRBV6-2 or TRBV6-3 and TRBJ1-1, with a weak D call TRBD1 (5 bases). V was shortened by 5 bases and J by 6 bases, with 22 bases between the two germline ends. The CDR3 totals 16 residues. CDR1 is MNHEY, CDR2 SVGEGT, per germline. DNA for the CDR3: TGTGCCAGCAGTCCGAGGGCGATGGGACCAAACGCTGAAGCTTTCTTT. Translating gives CASSPRAMGPNAEAFF.

The J gene is TRBJ2-2, the V gene TRBV15; D not certain. The CDR3 length is 13 residues. V was cut by 0 bases and J by 5 bases, with 4 bases left in between. Per the germline V gene, CDR1 is LNHNV and CDR2 is YYDKDF (reference sequence). The CDR3 bases are TGTGCCACCAGCAGAGATGGAACCGGGGAGCTGTTTTTT. Translation gives CATSRDGTGELFF.

A few counts support this clonotype. CDR3 sequence reads: CASSFRGEVRTEQFF. DNA of the CDR3: TGTGCCAGCAGTTTCAGGGGCGAGGTTAGAACAGAGCAGTTCTTC. The V and J genes are TRBV27 and TRBJ2-1; D is possibly TRBD1 (6 bases). The ends were cut back, 3 bases at V and 10 bases at J, with 19 bases in the middle. CDR1 and CDR2 from the germline V gene are MNHEY and SMNVEV (reference sequence). The CDR3 runs 15 residues.

The CDR3 nucleotides read TGTGCCAGCAGCTTCACAGGGTCTGGGGCCAACGTCCTGACTTTC. Amino acid sequence: CASSFTGSGANVLTF. The chain links TRBV5-5 to TRBJ2-6; D is perhaps TRBD1 (6 bases). The germline V gene encodes CDR1 SGHKS and CDR2 YYEKEE (reference sequence). This CDR3 is 15 amino acids long. V gave up 2 bases and J gave up 1 base, with 7 bases separating them.

This clonotype was counted only a few times. This chain connects TRBV19 to TRBJ2-7; 9 positions agree with TRBD2. With 9 bases clipped from V and 6 bases from J, the junction kept 15 bases outside the gene matches. There are 15 residues in the CDR3. In germline, CDR1 is LNHDA, CDR2 SQIVND (reference sequence). This chain's CDR3 is CASSLWGGRALEQYF. As DNA, the CDR3 is TGTGCCAGCAGTTTATGGGGCGGGAGGGCCCTCGAGCAGTACTTC.

In its sample, this clonotype was seen once. One end of the junction does not line up with germline, which may come from a read error. The CDR3 DNA follows: TGTGCCAGGAGCTTGGTTCCGGTTGGCTTGGAGACCCAGTACTTC. Translation: CARSLVPVGLETQYF. This rearrangement joins TRBV5-6 to TRBJ2-5; no reliable D call. There are 15 residues in the CDR3. Germline V gene data show CDR1 as SGHDT and CDR2 as YYEEEE. The variable domain in full, completed from reference TRBV5-6 and TRBJ2-5, reads DAGVTQSPTHLIKTRGQQVTLRCSPKSGHDTVSWYQQALGQGPQFIFQYYEEEERQRGNFPDRFSGHQFPNYSSELNVNALLLGDSALYLCARSLVPVGLETQYFGPGTRLLVL.

This clonotype was found a few times. V and J are TRBV7-4 and TRBJ1-6; D remains unclear. The germline V gene has CDR1 SGHVT and CDR2 SQSDAQ. The CDR3 consists of 15 residues. V lost 7 bases and J 4 bases, leaving 14 bases between the germline ends. The CDR3, as DNA: TGTGCCAGCACCCTTGAAAGGGTTTATAATTCACCCCTCCACTTT. Protein product: CASTLERVYNSPLHF.

V is TRBV19 and J is TRBJ2-5; 8 positions match TRBD2. Germline V lookup: CDR1 LNHDA, CDR2 SQIVND (reference sequence). CDR3 length: 13 amino acids. V shed 2 bases and J 4 bases; nucleotides not matched to a gene: 0. The CDR3 nucleotides are TGTGCCAGTAGTATACTAGCGGGAGAGACCCAGTACTTC. It translates to CASSILAGETQYF. Based on the CDR3 plus reference TRBV19 and TRBJ2-5, the full variable domain is DGGITQSPKYLFRKEGQNVTLSCEQNLNHDAMYWYRQDPGQGLRLIYYSQIVNDFQKGDIAEGYSVSREKKESFPLTVTSAQKNPTAFYLCASSILAGETQYFGPGTRLLVL.

The rearrangement uses TRBV6-2 or TRBV6-3 and TRBJ2-5; 8 nucleotides match TRBD1. CDR3 size: 16 residues. With V trimmed by 5 bases and J by 4 bases, 12 bases remained unmatched. Germline-derived CDR1 and CDR2 are MNHEY and SVGEGT. The CDR3 spells CASSISGQGKGETQYF. For the CDR3, the DNA is TGTGCCAGCAGTATTTCCGGACAGGGAAAAGGAGAGACCCAGTACTTC.

This clonotype counts as medium-sized (0.01 to 0.1%). The chain uses TRBV15 and TRBJ2-5; D call uncertain. The CDR3 length is 13 residues. Between the trimmed V and J ends, which lost 0 bases and 5 bases, there was a span of 7 bases. Germline V gene data show CDR1 as LNHNV and CDR2 as YYDKDF (reference sequence). The CDR3 nucleotides read TGTGCCACCAGCAGAGACCCCCGGGAGACCCAGTACTTC. This encodes CATSRDPRETQYF.

This clonotype was found a few times. The chain has TRBV19 and TRBJ2-1, with 10 nucleotides matching TRBD2. This CDR3 is built from 14 residues. Germline V gene data show CDR1 as LNHDA and CDR2 as SQIVND (reference sequence). V lost 2 bases, J lost 9 bases, and 4 bases stayed unmatched. CDR3 nucleotide sequence: TGTGCCAGTAGTATACTAGCGGGGGAGGTTGAGCAGTTCTTC. Translating it yields CASSILAGEVEQFF.

V usage is TRBV29-1 and J usage is TRBJ2-4, with D perhaps TRBD2 (5 bases). The length of the CDR3 is 12 residues. Per the germline V gene, CDR1 is SQVTM and CDR2 is ANQGSEA. Trimming cost V 4 bases and J 5 bases, with 9 bases left between them. The CDR3 loop is CSVGEKQNIQYF. The CDR3 DNA reads as TGCAGCGTTGGGGAGAAACAAAACATTCAGTACTTC.

This chain joins TRBV29-1 and TRBJ1-1; D remains ambiguous. The length of the CDR3 is 11 residues. V was cut by 0 bases and J by 10 bases, with 9 bases left in between. The germline V gene encodes CDR1 SQVTM and CDR2 ANQGSEA. Here the CDR3 reads CSVEDGRGAFF. CDR3 nucleotides: TGCAGCGTTGAAGATGGGCGGGGAGCTTTCTTT.

V gene TRBV12-3 or TRBV12-4 combines with J gene TRBJ2-2; D is unresolved. Trimming removed 7 bases from V and 3 bases from J, with 18 bases in between. This CDR3 comprises 16 residues. The CDR3 loop is CASTSFAAVDTGELFF. DNA for the CDR3: TGTGCCAGCACCAGCTTTGCGGCTGTCGACACCGGGGAGCTGTTTTTT.

The chain employs TRBV6-4 and TRBJ1-6; no clear D gene. CDR1 is MRHNA and CDR2 is SNTAGT in the germline V gene. CDR3 length: 13 residues. With 2 bases removed from V and 5 bases from J, the gap between germline ends came to 4 bases. CDR3 amino acids: CASSDNDNSPLHF. CDR3 coding DNA: TGTGCCAGCAGTGACAACGATAATTCACCCCTCCACTTT.